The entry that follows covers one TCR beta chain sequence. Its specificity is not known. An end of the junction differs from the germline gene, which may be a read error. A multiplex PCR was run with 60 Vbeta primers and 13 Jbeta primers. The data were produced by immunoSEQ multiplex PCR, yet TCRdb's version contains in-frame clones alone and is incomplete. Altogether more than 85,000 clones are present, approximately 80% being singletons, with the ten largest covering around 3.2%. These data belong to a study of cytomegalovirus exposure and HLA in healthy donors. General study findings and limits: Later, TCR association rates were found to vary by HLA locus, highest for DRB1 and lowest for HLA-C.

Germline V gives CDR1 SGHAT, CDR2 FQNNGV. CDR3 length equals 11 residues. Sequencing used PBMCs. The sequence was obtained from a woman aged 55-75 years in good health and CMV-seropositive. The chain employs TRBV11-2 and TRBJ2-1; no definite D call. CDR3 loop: CSSGSYNEQFF. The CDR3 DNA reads TGCTCTAGTGGTTCCTACAATGAGCAGTTCTTC. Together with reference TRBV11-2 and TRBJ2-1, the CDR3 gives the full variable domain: EAGVAQSPRYKIIEKRQSVAFWCNPISGHATLYWYQQILGQGPKLLIQFQNNGVVDDSQLPKDRFSAERLKGVDSTLKIQPAKLEDSAVYLCSSGSYNEQFFGPGTRLTVL.